The T cell receptor (beta chain) described here comes from a study of blood T cell repertoires in COVID-19. Study as a whole: Donors in the United States, Italy and Spain gave samples during acute or convalescent COVID-19. PBMCs, B-cell-depleted T cells, or T cells provided the cDNA or gDNA that made up the material.

Original processing notes: Reference gene primer amplification yielded estimated nucleated cell counts. The repertoire was sequenced with immunoSEQ multiplex PCR; TCRdb's copy has only in-frame clones and lacks some. That table furnishes V, J and clone size, whereas the DNA furnished D and trimming. The repertoire holds hundreds of thousands of clones, with 65% to 80% as singletons. There are 16 residues in the CDR3. Germline CDR1 reads SGHRS; CDR2 reads YFSETQ. V shed 3 bases and J shed 2 bases, with 14 bases lying between them. Specimen: peripheral blood. J is TRBJ2-2 and V is TRBV5-1; maybe TRBD2 (6 bases). The TCR sequence derives from a woman aged 35 to 49 with active or convalescent COVID-19. The CDR3 DNA follows: TGCGCCAGCAGCTGGCGGGGTCTAGCTAACACCGGGGAGCTGTTTTTT. Its protein is CASSWRGLANTGELFF.